This passage covers 24 T cell receptor beta chains from one sample sequenced in a study of blood T cells in healthy people across ages. Together with a sample-barcoded 5' primer, a J-beta primer mix was included in a second PCR lasting roughly 7 to 11 cycles. TCRdb independently ran MiXCR on the 5' RACE reads; one entry per CDR3 protein. The sample yields 2 million or so distinct CDR3 sequences, approximately 50% seen once. Material: blood. These receptors were taken from a woman between 40 and 55 years old in good health.

This clonotype was seen only a few times. V is TRBV27 and J is TRBJ2-3, with 10 bases that match TRBD2. CDR3 length equals 12 residues. The V gene end was trimmed by 4 bases and the J gene end by 14 bases; junction bases not matched to a gene: 6. The V gene's germline CDR1 is MNHEY and CDR2 SMNVEV (reference sequence). The CDR3 nucleotides read TGTGCCAGCAGTTCCCGACTAGCGGGTTCGTATTTT. It is translated as CASSSRLAGSYF.

The rearrangement uses TRBV7-9 and TRBJ1-2; no firm D call. The CDR3 runs 13 residues. Germline loops: CDR1 SEHNR, CDR2 FQNEAQ (reference sequence). V gave up 2 bases and J gave up 9 bases, with 13 bases separating them. This chain's CDR3 is CASSLSTEECYTF. Written as DNA, the CDR3 is TGTGCCAGCAGCTTATCTACGGAGGAGTGCTACACCTTC.

This clonotype was found a few times. The V gene is TRBV7-2, the J gene TRBJ2-1; 15 bases are a match to TRBD2. In germline, CDR1 is SGHTA, CDR2 FQGNSA. CDR3 length: 16 amino acids. The V segment lost 5 bases and the J segment 8 bases; nucleotides outside the gene matches: 7. Here the CDR3 DNA reads TGTGCCAGCAGCGGACCGGGACTAGCGGGGGGCTATGAGCAGTTCTTC. The encoded protein is CASSGPGLAGGYEQFF.

V and J are TRBV12-3 or TRBV12-4 and TRBJ2-5, with D hard to call. Trimming took off 3 bases at V and 2 bases at J, with 7 bases between the two ends. The CDR3 is 13 residues long. CDR3 DNA: TGTGCCAGCAGTTTTAGACGGCAAGAGACCCAGTACTTC. Its translation is CASSFRRQETQYF.

In this sample, this clonotype turned up many times. CDR3 residues: CASSFPNSPLHF. The CDR3 DNA sequence: TGTGCCAGCAGCTTTCCGAATTCACCCCTCCACTTT. V and J are TRBV7-2 and TRBJ1-6; D uncertain. Germline V gene sequence: CDR1 SGHTA, CDR2 FQGNSA. V lost 3 bases and J 7 bases, leaving 4 bases between the germline ends. The CDR3 contains 12 residues.

This clonotype was picked up a small number of times. This chain uses TRBV9 with TRBJ2-1; D unclear. The CDR3 loop spans 13 amino acids. V lost 3 bases, J lost 2 bases, and 6 bases lay in between. The V gene's germline CDR1 is SGDLS and CDR2 YYNGEE. The CDR3 loop reads CASSGSTYNEQFF. CDR3 in DNA: TGTGCCAGCAGCGGTAGCACCTACAATGAGCAGTTCTTC.

This chain links TRBV6-5 with TRBJ2-3, with a possible D match to TRBD2 (5 bases). CDR3 length equals 15 residues. CDR1 MNHEY and CDR2 SVGAGI come from the germline V gene. V was shortened by 0 bases and J by 4 bases, with 11 bases between the two germline ends. The CDR3: CASSYSIGVADTQYF. The CDR3 nucleotides read TGTGCCAGCAGTTACTCGATCGGGGTAGCAGATACGCAGTATTTT.

The chain is built from TRBV5-1 and TRBJ1-2, with D possibly being TRBD1 (5 bases). The CDR3 covers 15 residues. The V and J ends lost 4 bases and 0 bases respectively, with 13 bases between them. Germline values: CDR1 SGHRS, CDR2 YFSETQ. CDR3 region: CASSGRDSANYGYTF. In DNA, the CDR3 is TGCGCCAGCAGCGGCCGGGACTCAGCTAACTATGGCTACACCTTC. The full variable domain, in which reference TRBV5-1 and TRBJ1-2 provide the parts outside the CDR3, is KAGVTQTPRYLIKTRGQQVTLSCSPISGHRSVSWYQQTPGQGLQFLFEYFSETQRNKGNFPGRFSGRQFSNSRSEMNVSTLELGDSALYLCASSGRDSANYGYTFGSGTRLTVV.

This clonotype occurred a few times. The rearrangement joins TRBV7-6 to TRBJ1-1; TRBD1 is a possible D gene (6 bases). CDR3 size: 16 residues. Germline V lookup: CDR1 SGHVS, CDR2 FNYEAQ. With 2 bases removed from V and 1 base from J, the gap between germline ends came to 14 bases. CDR3 residues: CASSLKKGGKNTEAFF. CDR3 nucleotide sequence: TGTGCCAGCAGCTTAAAGAAGGGGGGCAAGAACACTGAAGCTTTCTTT. Full variable domain (remainder filled in from reference TRBV7-6 and TRBJ1-1): GAGVSQSPRYKVTKRGQDVALRCDPISGHVSLYWYRQALGQGPEFLTYFNYEAQQDKSGLPNDRFSAERPEGSISTLTIQRTEQRDSAMYRCASSLKKGGKNTEAFFGQGTRLTVV.

The J gene is TRBJ2-1, the V gene TRBV29-1, with no clear D. Judging by the DNA end, TRBJ2-7 fits better; the J call may be wrong. Germline CDR1 and CDR2: SQVTM and ANQGSEA. CDR3 length: 12 amino acids. The CDR3 reads CSVEGLNNEQYF. The CDR3 DNA reads TGCAGCGTTGAGGGCCTCAACAATGAGCAGTACTTC.

The chain joins TRBV7-9 to TRBJ2-1; a weak D match, TRBD1 (6 bases). Germline V gives CDR1 SEHNR, CDR2 FQNEAQ (reference sequence). V lost 5 bases and J lost 10, with 15 bases in between. This CDR3 contains 13 residues. The CDR3 here is CASSLETGTEQFF. In DNA form, the CDR3 reads TGTGCCAGCAGCCTAGAAACAGGGACGGAGCAGTTCTTC.

The gene calls are TRBV7-6 and TRBJ2-6; 8 nucleotides agree with TRBD1. J gave up 4 bases and V 3 bases, and 14 bases lay outside the gene matches. The CDR3 covers 19 residues. Germline V gene data show CDR1 as SGHVS and CDR2 as FNYEAQ. The CDR3 nucleotides are TGTGCCAGCAGCTTGAGAAGTCAGGGGGCTCAGGTCGGGGCCAACGTCCTGACTTTC. It yields the protein CASSLRSQGAQVGANVLTF.

This clonotype has only a few counts. The chain combines TRBV10-3 with TRBJ2-7; the match to TRBD1 covers 8 bases. The length of the CDR3 is 14 residues. Trimming removed 3 bases from V and 3 bases from J; junction bases left unmatched: 4. Germline V gene data show CDR1 as ENHRY and CDR2 as SYGVKD. This chain's CDR3 is CAISERTGSYEQYF. In DNA, the CDR3 is TGTGCCATCAGTGAACGGACAGGGAGCTACGAGCAGTACTTC.

This clonotype was found a few times. The V gene is TRBV20-1, the J gene TRBJ2-3; 9 bases are a match to TRBD1. The germline V gene has CDR1 DFQATT and CDR2 SNEGSKA (reference sequence). CDR3 length: 14 amino acids. With 5 bases clipped from V and 2 bases from J, the junction kept 5 bases outside the gene matches. The CDR3 is CSAEGTGNTDTQYF. CDR3 in DNA: TGCAGTGCTGAAGGGACAGGGAACACAGATACGCAGTATTTT.

The chain has TRBV5-6 and TRBJ2-3; D is possibly TRBD2 (7 bases). This CDR3 region has 17 residues. Per germline, CDR1 SGHDT and CDR2 YYEEEE. V shed 4 bases and J shed 1 base, with 19 bases lying between them. Here the CDR3 DNA reads TGTGCCAGCAGCCCGGGAGGAGGGGGGGCAGGCACAGATACGCAGTATTTT. Translating it yields CASSPGGGGAGTDTQYF. Together with reference TRBV5-6 and TRBJ2-3, the CDR3 gives the full variable domain: DAGVTQSPTHLIKTRGQQVTLRCSPKSGHDTVSWYQQALGQGPQFIFQYYEEEERQRGNFPDRFSGHQFPNYSSELNVNALLLGDSALYLCASSPGGGGAGTDTQYFGPGTRLTVL.

The gene calls are TRBV6-1 and TRBJ1-6; 11 nucleotides agree with TRBD1. Germline V gene sequence: CDR1 MNHNS, CDR2 SASEGT. The CDR3 covers 18 residues. V dropped 1 base and J dropped 6; count of bases not matched to a gene: 8. CDR3 loop: CASSEGPGTGGPNSPLHF. In DNA form, the CDR3 reads TGTGCCAGCAGTGAAGGGCCCGGGACAGGGGGTCCTAATTCACCCCTCCACTTT.

The chain is built from TRBV5-1 and TRBJ2-7; 7 bases agree with TRBD1. Trimming removed 4 bases from V and 6 bases from J; junction bases left unmatched: 13. Germline V lookup: CDR1 SGHRS, CDR2 YFSETQ. The CDR3 is made up of 15 amino acids. The CDR3 DNA follows: TGCGCCAGCAGCGGAGGTGGGACAGTTCAGGTCGAGCAGTACTTC. It yields the protein CASSGGGTVQVEQYF.

This clonotype came up a few times. This sequence joins TRBV7-2 and TRBJ2-6; D is uncertain. Per the germline V gene, CDR1 is SGHTA and CDR2 is FQGNSA. The CDR3 spans 13 residues. V was shortened by 5 bases and J by 8 bases, with 10 bases between the two germline ends. Here the CDR3 DNA reads TGTGCCAGCAGCCCCACCGTTTCCAACGTCCTGACTTTC. Protein product: CASSPTVSNVLTF.

This clonotype was seen a handful of times. The chain combines TRBV10-3 with TRBJ1-2, with TRBD1 identical over 8 bases. CDR1 and CDR2 from the germline V gene are ENHRY and SYGVKD. The length of the CDR3 is 15 residues. Trimming removed 3 bases from V and 4 bases from J; junction bases left unmatched: 7. DNA for the CDR3: TGTGCCATCAGTGAACCCAGGGGGCAGGGCTATGGCTACACCTTC. Translation: CAISEPRGQGYGYTF.

This clonotype turned up a few times. The V gene is TRBV4-3, the J gene TRBJ2-7, with TRBD1 matching 7 bases. Germline V gene data show CDR1 as LGHNA and CDR2 as YSLEER. V shed 0 bases and J 3 bases; nucleotides not matched to a gene: 8. CDR3 length: 16 amino acids. CDR3 loop: CASSQELRTGVYEQYF. CDR3 bases: TGCGCCAGCAGCCAAGAGTTACGGACAGGTGTCTACGAGCAGTACTTC.

The chain has TRBV9 and TRBJ2-1; D possibly corresponds to TRBD2 (7 bases). Germline values: CDR1 SGDLS, CDR2 YYNGEE. There are 16 residues in the CDR3. Trimming stripped 4 bases from V and 2 bases from J, with 16 bases between. The CDR3 region has the DNA TGTGCCAGCAGCCGTAGGTTCGGGGGGCCCTACAATGAGCAGTTCTTC. This gives the protein CASSRRFGGPYNEQFF. Complete variable domain (other parts from reference TRBV9 and TRBJ2-1): DSGVTQTPKHLITATGQRVTLRCSPRSGDLSVYWYQQSLDQGLQFLIQYYNGEERAKGNILERFSAQQFPDLHSELNLSSLELGDSALYFCASSRRFGGPYNEQFFGPGTRLTVL.

This chain uses TRBV29-1 with TRBJ2-7; TRBD1 matches 7 bases. V lost 4 bases, J lost 2 bases, and 5 bases stayed unmatched. CDR1 and CDR2 from the germline V gene are SQVTM and ANQGSEA. This CDR3 is 13 amino acids long. The CDR3 DNA is TGCAGCGTTGGGACAGGCCCTACCTACGAGCAGTACTTC. This sequence encodes CSVGTGPTYEQYF.

This rearrangement joins TRBV6-5 to TRBJ2-5; 9 nucleotides align to TRBD1. The J segment lost 2 bases and the V segment lost 5 bases, leaving 3 bases of the junction unmatched. CDR1 and CDR2 from the germline V gene are MNHEY and SVGAGI. This CDR3 contains 14 residues. CDR3: CASSGQGLQETQYF. The DNA of the CDR3 is TGTGCCAGCAGTGGACAGGGGCTACAAGAGACCCAGTACTTC.

This chain's CDR3 is CATSDWGASGGANEQYF. The CDR3 bases are TGTGCCACCAGTGATTGGGGCGCTAGCGGGGGGGCAAATGAGCAGTACTTC. The chain combines TRBV24-1 with TRBJ2-7, with TRBD2 matching over 12 bases. Trimming cost V 2 bases and J 7 bases; bases outside gene matches: 11. CDR1 KGHDR and CDR2 SFDVKD come from the germline V gene. The CDR3 consists of 17 residues.